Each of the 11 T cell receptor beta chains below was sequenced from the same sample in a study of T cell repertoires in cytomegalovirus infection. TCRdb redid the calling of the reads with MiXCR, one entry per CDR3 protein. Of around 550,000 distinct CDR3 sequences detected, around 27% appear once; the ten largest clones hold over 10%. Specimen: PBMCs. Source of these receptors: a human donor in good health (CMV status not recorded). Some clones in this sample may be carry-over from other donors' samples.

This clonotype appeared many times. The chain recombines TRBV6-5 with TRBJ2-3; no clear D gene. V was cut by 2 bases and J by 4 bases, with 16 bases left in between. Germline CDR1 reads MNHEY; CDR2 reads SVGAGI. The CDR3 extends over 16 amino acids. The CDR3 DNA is TGTGCCAGCAGTTACACCTATGACTCGGCCCCAGATACGCAGTATTTT. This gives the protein CASSYTYDSAPDTQYF.

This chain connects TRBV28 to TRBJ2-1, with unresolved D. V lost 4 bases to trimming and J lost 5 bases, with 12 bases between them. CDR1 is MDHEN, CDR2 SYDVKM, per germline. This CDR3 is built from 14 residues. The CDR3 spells CASSSHLQDNEQFF. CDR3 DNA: TGTGCCAGCAGTTCCCACCTTCAGGACAATGAGCAGTTCTTC. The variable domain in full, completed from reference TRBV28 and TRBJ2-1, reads DVKVTQSSRYLVKRTGEKVFLECVQDMDHENMFWYRQDPGLGLRLIYFSYDVKMKEKGDIPEGYSVSREKKERFSLILESASTNQTSMYLCASSSHLQDNEQFFGPGTRLTVL.

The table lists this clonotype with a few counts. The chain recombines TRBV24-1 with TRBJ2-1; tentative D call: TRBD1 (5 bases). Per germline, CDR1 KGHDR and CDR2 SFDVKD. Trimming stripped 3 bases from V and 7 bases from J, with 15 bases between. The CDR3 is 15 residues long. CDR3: CATSDRQNLENEQFF. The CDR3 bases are TGTGCCACCAGTGATCGACAGAACCTGGAAAATGAGCAGTTCTTC.

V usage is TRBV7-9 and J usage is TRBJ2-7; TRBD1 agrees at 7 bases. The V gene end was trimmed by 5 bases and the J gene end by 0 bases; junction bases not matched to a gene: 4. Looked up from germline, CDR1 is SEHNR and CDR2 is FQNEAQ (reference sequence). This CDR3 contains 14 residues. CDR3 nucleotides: TGTGCCAGCAGCCGGGACAGACTCTCCTACGAGCAGTACTTC. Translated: CASSRDRLSYEQYF. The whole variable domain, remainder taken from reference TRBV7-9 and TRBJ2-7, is DTGVSQNPRHKITKRGQNVTFRCDPISEHNRLYWYRQTLGQGPEFLTYFQNEAQLEKSRLLSDRFSAERPKGSFSTLEIQRTEQGDSAMYLCASSRDRLSYEQYFGPGTRLTVT.

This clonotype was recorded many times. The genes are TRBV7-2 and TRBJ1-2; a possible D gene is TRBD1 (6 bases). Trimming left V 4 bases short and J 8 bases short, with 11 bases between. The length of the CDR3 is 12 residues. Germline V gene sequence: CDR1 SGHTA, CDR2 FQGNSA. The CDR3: CASSYYRDGYTF. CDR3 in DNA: TGTGCCAGCAGCTACTACAGGGACGGCTACACCTTC.

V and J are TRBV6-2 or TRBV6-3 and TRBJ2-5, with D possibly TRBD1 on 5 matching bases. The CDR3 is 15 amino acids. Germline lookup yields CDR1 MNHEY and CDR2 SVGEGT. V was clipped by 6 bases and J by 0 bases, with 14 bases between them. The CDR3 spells CASRPSDTHQETQYF. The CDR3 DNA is TGTGCCAGCAGACCATCGGACACACACCAAGAGACCCAGTACTTC.

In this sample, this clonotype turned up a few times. The DNA for the CDR3 is TGTGCCAGCAGCTCCTTGGACCTGCCCTACGAGCAGTACTTC. Its translation is CASSSLDLPYEQYF. This sequence joins TRBV7-3 and TRBJ2-7; D is uncertain. The CDR3 runs to 14 residues. Germline V gene lookup returns CDR1 SGHTA and CDR2 FQGTGA. V was pared by 4 bases and J by 2 bases, with 12 bases between.

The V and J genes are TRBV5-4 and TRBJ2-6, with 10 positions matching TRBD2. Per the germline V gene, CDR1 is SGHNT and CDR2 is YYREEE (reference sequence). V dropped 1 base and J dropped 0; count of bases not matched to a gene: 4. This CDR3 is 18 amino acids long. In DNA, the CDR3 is TGTGCCAGCAGCTTGATCCTAGCGGGAGCCTCTGGGGCCAACGTCCTGACTTTC. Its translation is CASSLILAGASGANVLTF.

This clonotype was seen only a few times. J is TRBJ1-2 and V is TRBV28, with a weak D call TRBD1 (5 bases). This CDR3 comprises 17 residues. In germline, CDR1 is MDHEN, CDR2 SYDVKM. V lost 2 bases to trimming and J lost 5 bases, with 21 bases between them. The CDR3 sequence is CASSLIGSGHGGYGYTF. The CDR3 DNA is TGTGCCAGCAGTTTAATCGGGAGCGGACATGGGGGATATGGCTACACCTTC.

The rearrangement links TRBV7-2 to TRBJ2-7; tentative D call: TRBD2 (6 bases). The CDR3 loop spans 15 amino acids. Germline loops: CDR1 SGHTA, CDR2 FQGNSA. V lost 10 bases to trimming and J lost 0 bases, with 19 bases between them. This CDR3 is CANSSPGLPSYEQYF. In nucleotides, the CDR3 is TGTGCCAACAGTTCACCGGGACTTCCCTCCTACGAGCAGTACTTC.

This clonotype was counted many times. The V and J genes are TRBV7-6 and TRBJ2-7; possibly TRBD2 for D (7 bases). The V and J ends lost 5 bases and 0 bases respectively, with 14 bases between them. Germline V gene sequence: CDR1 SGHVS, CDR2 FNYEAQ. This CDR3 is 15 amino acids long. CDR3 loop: CASSRGGGPSYEQYF. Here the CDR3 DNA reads TGTGCCAGCAGCAGGGGGGGCGGTCCCTCCTACGAGCAGTACTTC.